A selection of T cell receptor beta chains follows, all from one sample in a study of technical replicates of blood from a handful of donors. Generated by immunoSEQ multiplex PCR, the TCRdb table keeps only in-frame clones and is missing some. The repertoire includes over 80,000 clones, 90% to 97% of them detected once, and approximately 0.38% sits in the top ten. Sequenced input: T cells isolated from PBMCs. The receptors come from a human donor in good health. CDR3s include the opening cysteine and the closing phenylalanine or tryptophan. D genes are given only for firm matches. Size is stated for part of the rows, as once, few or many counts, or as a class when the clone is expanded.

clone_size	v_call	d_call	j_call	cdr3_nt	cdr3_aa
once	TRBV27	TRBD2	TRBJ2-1	TGTGCCAGCAGTCTAGCGGGAAATGAGCAGTTCTTC	CASSLAGNEQFF
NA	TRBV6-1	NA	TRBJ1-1	TGTGCCAGCAGGACCCTCCCGGGGGATATTGCTTTCTTT	CASRTLPGDIAFF
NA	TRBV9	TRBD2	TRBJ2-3	TGTGCCAGCAGCCCGCGACTAGCGGGAGAGGGCGCAGATACGCAGTATTTT	CASSPRLAGEGADTQYF
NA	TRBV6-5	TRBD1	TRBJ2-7	TGTGCCAGCAGTTACTCGATCGGACAGGAGTCCTACGAGCAGTACTTC	CASSYSIGQESYEQYF
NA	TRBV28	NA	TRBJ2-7	TGTGCCAGCAGTCATGGAGAGGCTTACGAGCAGTACTTC	CASSHGEAYEQYF
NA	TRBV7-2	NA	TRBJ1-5	TGTGCCAGCAGCTTAGTCGGTGATCAGCCCCAGCATTTT	CASSLVGDQPQHF
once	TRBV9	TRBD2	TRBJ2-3	TGTGCCAGCAGCGTAATAGCGGGACCGGCAGATACGCAGTATTTT	CASSVIAGPADTQYF
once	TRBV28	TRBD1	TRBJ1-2	TGTGCCAGCAGTTTGTCCGTTGGGACAGGGAATGAGGGCTACACCTTC	CASSLSVGTGNEGYTF
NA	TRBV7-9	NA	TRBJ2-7	TGTGCCAGCAGCTTAACGGGGGAGGCCTACGAGCAGTACTTC	CASSLTGEAYEQYF
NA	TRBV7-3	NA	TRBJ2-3	TGTGCCAGCAGCTTAGACGGAGAGGATACGCAGTATTTT	CASSLDGEDTQYF
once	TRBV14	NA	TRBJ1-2	TGTGCCAGCAGCCAAGATTTTCGCAGGAACTATGGCTACACCTTC	CASSQDFRRNYGYTF
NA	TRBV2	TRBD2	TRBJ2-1	TGTGCCAGCTCAGGACGTATGTTAGCGGGAGAGAATGAGCAGTTCTTC	CASSGRMLAGENEQFF
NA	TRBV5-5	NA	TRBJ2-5	TGTGCCAGCAGCTTGCTAGGGGAAATAGAGACCCAGTACTTC	CASSLLGEIETQYF